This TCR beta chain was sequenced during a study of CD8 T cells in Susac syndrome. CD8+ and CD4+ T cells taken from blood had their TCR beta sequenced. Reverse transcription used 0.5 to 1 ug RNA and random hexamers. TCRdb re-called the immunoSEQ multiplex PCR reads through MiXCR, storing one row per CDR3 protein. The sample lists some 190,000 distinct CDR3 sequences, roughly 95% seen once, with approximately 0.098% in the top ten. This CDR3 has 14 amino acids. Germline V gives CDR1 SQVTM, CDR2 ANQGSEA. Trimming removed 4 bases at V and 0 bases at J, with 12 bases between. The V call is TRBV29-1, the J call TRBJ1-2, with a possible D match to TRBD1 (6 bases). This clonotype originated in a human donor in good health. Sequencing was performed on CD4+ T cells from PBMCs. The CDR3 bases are TGCAGCGTTGGCCCGGGACAAGCTAACTATGGCTACACCTTC. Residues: CSVGPGQANYGYTF. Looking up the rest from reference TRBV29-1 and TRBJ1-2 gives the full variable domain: SAVISQKPSRDICQRGTSLTIQCQVDSQVTMMFWYRQQPGQSLTLIATANQGSEATYESGFVIDKFPISRPNLTFSTLTVSNMSPEDSSIYLCSVGPGQANYGYTFGSGTRLTVV.